This TCR beta chain was identified during a study of vaccination effects on CD4 cells after COVID-19. Under the ViraFEST assay, PBMC were stimulated with viral peptide pools so that antigen-specific CD4+ T cells expanded. Sequencing was performed afterwards. Scientists isolated CD4+ T cells after a roughly nine-day culture period ended. Either the BNT162b2 or mRNA-1273 vaccine was given to participants in two doses. This CDR3 has 16 residues. Profiling relied on immunoSEQ multiplex PCR, and the TCRdb table lists in-frame clones only, not all of them. The repertoire holds about 24,000 clones, with approximately 77% as singletons. On this clone: Its antigen is not identified.

The starting material was CD4+ T cells from PBMCs cultured with HCoV-NL63 spike peptides, obtained after COVID-19 vaccination. The clonotype comes from a human donor who received a COVID-19 vaccine. The V and J genes are TRBV21-1 and TRBJ1-2; the table's D call of TRBD1 was not tested on the DNA. TRBV21-1 corresponds to a pseudogene. DNA of the CDR3: TGTGCCAGCAGCAAACTGCGCAGGGGGCAGGTCTATGGCTACACCTTC. This encodes CASSKLRRGQVYGYTF.